The 6 T cell receptor beta chains below all came from one sample that was sequenced in a study of early T cells in non-severe SARS-CoV-2 infection. TCRdb used MiXCR to reprocess the 5' RACE reads, holding one entry per CDR3 protein. The sample records more than 40,000 distinct CDR3 sequences, 7% to 8% being singletons. Input material: whole blood. These TCRs come from an adult who was a healthcare worker with PCR-confirmed SARS-CoV-2 infection or an uninfected control (not recorded which).

This rearrangement joins TRBV20-1 to TRBJ1-6; perhaps TRBD1 as D (6 bases). Germline loops: CDR1 DFQATT, CDR2 SNEGSKA (reference sequence). This CDR3 comprises 16 residues. The germline V and J ends were trimmed by 0 bases and 0 bases, with 9 bases remaining between them. CDR3 sequence (DNA): TGCAGTGCTAGAGAAGGACAGAGCTCCTATAATTCACCCCTCCACTTT. It translates to CSAREGQSSYNSPLHF.

There are many counts of this clonotype. The chain uses TRBV5-5 and TRBJ1-1; D is ambiguous. From germline, CDR1 is SGHKS and CDR2 YYEKEE (reference sequence). Trimming removed 2 bases at V and 1 base at J, with 12 bases between. CDR3 length equals 15 residues. The CDR3 loop is CASSFSRTGNTEAFF. The CDR3 nucleotides read TGTGCCAGCAGCTTCTCTCGGACCGGGAACACTGAAGCTTTCTTT.

At least ten counts were recorded for this clonotype. The rearrangement uses TRBV12-3 or TRBV12-4 and TRBJ1-2; D is undetermined. Trimming took off 0 bases at V and 7 bases at J, with 15 bases between the two ends. There are 15 residues in the CDR3. The CDR3: CASSLARYLAGGYTF. In DNA form, the CDR3 reads TGTGCCAGCAGTTTAGCGCGGTATTTGGCGGGTGGCTACACCTTC.

The chain combines TRBV7-2 with TRBJ1-3, with D maybe TRBD1 (6 bases). V was pared by 5 bases and J by 0 bases, with 20 bases between. CDR1 is SGHTA, CDR2 FQGNSA, per germline. This CDR3 has 18 residues. For the CDR3, the DNA is TGTGCCAGCAGCCCCGGGGGGCGGCTCCAGGACTCTGGAAACACCATATATTTT. It specifies CASSPGGRLQDSGNTIYF. Combining the CDR3 with reference TRBV7-2 and TRBJ1-3 gives the whole variable domain GAGVSQSPSNKVTEKGKDVELRCDPISGHTALYWYRQSLGQGLEFLIYFQGNSAPDKSGLPSDRFSAERTGGSVSTLTIQRTQQEDSAVYLCASSPGGRLQDSGNTIYFGEGSWLTVV.

In this sample, this clonotype turned up a few times. The rearrangement joins TRBV28 to TRBJ2-3; 8 bases map to TRBD1. The CDR3 is 14 amino acids. CDR1 and CDR2 from the germline V gene are MDHEN and SYDVKM. The trim removed 5 bases at V and 3 bases at J, leaving 4 bases unmatched. The DNA of the CDR3 is TGTGCCAGCAGTCGGGACAGGATGACAGATACGCAGTATTTT. This gives the protein CASSRDRMTDTQYF.

This sequence joins TRBV24-1 and TRBJ2-1, with 12 nucleotides matching TRBD2. Germline CDR1 is KGHDR and CDR2 is SFDVKD. V dropped 1 base and J dropped 10; count of bases not matched to a gene: 7. The CDR3 has 16 amino acids. The CDR3 coding sequence is TGTGCCACCAGTGATTTAACGACTAGCGGGGGAGGCGAGCAGTTCTTC. It translates to CATSDLTTSGGGEQFF.